This is a list of T cell receptor beta chains from one sample in a study of T cell responses to AZD1222 COVID-19 vaccine. TCRdb's copy holds only in-frame clones and misses some; the assay was immunoSEQ multiplex PCR. The sample lists fewer than 110,000 clones, 75% to 95% seen once, with 6.2% in the top ten. The specimen was peripheral blood, collected 28 days after the second AZD1222 dose. The source is an adult who received the AZD1222 COVID-19 vaccine. The CDR3 runs from the conserved cysteine through the conserved F or W. Fields, in order: clone size, CDR3 length, V gene, D gene, J gene, CDR3 protein, CDR3 DNA. The D gene is left open where the match is weak. A row's size may be missing; if present it is once, few, many or a size class.

-	14	TRBV18	-	TRBJ1-3	CASSPSGPPNTIYF	TGTGCCAGCTCACCTTCGGGACCCCCAAACACCATATATTTT
-	16	TRBV5-6	-	TRBJ2-6	CASNLTLHSGANVLTF	TGTGCCAGCAACCTGACACTTCACTCTGGGGCCAACGTCCTGACTTTC
few	13	TRBV7-2	TRBD1	TRBJ1-2	CASSRSTGNGYTF	TGTGCCAGCAGCCGATCGACAGGGAATGGCTACACCTTC
-	11	TRBV30	-	TRBJ2-1	CAWSEAWEQFF	TGTGCCTGGAGCGAGGCATGGGAGCAGTTCTTC
-	15	TRBV5-6	-	TRBJ1-5	CASSLLEGSNQPQHF	TGTGCCAGCAGCTTGCTAGAGGGCAGCAATCAGCCCCAGCATTTT
-	15	TRBV30	TRBD1	TRBJ1-1	CAWSVPDRENTEAFF	TGTGCCTGGAGTGTCCCGGACAGGGAGAACACTGAAGCTTTCTTT
-	16	TRBV18	TRBD2	TRBJ2-1	CASSQSGTSGYNEQFF	TGTGCCAGCTCACAATCCGGGACTAGCGGCTACAATGAGCAGTTCTTC
-	14	TRBV19	-	TRBJ1-4	CASSIYRENEKLFF	TGTGCCAGTAGTATCTACAGGGAAAATGAAAAACTGTTTTTT
-	15	TRBV4-3	-	TRBJ1-2	CASSQDYRGIYGYTF	TGCGCCAGCAGCCAAGATTACCGAGGGATCTATGGCTACACCTTC
once	13	TRBV7-9	-	TRBJ1-6	CASSFNRDSPLHF	TGTGCCAGCAGCTTTAACAGGGACTCACCCCTCCACTTT
-	14	TRBV30	-	TRBJ2-2	CAWSMEHPTGELFF	TGTGCCTGGAGTATGGAGCATCCCACCGGGGAGCTGTTTTTT
-	12	TRBV5-1	-	TRBJ1-2	CASSLSGVGYTF	TGCGCCAGCAGCTTGTCAGGGGTGGGCTACACCTTC
once	17	TRBV16	TRBD1	TRBJ1-3	CASESRDRSPSGNTIYF	TGTGCCAGCGAATCCCGGGACAGATCCCCCTCTGGAAACACCATATATTTT
once	15	TRBV9	TRBD1	TRBJ1-4	CASSVEPGGVVKLFF	TGTGCCAGCAGCGTAGAACCAGGGGGGGTCGTGAAACTGTTTTTT
-	13	TRBV5-1	-	TRBJ2-2	CASSLEGSGELFF	TGCGCCAGCAGCTTGGAGGGGTCCGGGGAGCTGTTTTTT
-	14	TRBV5-6	TRBD2	TRBJ2-2	CASRAGLGFGELFF	TGTGCCAGCAGAGCGGGACTAGGGTTCGGGGAGCTGTTTTTT
-	13	TRBV7-9	-	TRBJ1-3	CASSSSSGNTIYF	TGTGCCAGCAGCTCCTCTTCCGGAAACACCATATATTTT
-	15	TRBV19	-	TRBJ1-5	CASRAGFNSNQPQHF	TGTGCCAGTAGGGCGGGGTTCAATAGCAATCAGCCCCAGCATTTT
-	14	TRBV7-8	-	TRBJ2-5	CASRTAGPQETQYF	TGTGCCAGCAGAACCGCCGGGCCTCAAGAGACCCAGTACTTC
-	14	TRBV7-9	-	TRBJ2-1	CASSLVQGRNEQFF	TGTGCCAGCAGCTTAGTCCAGGGGAGGAATGAGCAGTTCTTC
-	14	TRBV4-2	-	TRBJ1-2	CASSQDYGMSGYTF	TGTGCCAGCAGCCAAGATTATGGTATGTCTGGCTACACCTTC
-	15	TRBV6-4	TRBD2	TRBJ2-4	CARPWRGGTENIQYF	TGTGCCAGGCCCTGGAGGGGAGGGACGGAAAACATTCAGTACTTC
-	11	TRBV12-3/TRBV12-4	-	TRBJ1-2	CATIRLYGYTF	TGTGCCACCATACGTTTGTATGGCTACACCTTC
-	14	TRBV7-9	TRBD1	TRBJ1-2	CASSPPGQGRGYTF	TGTGCCAGCAGCCCGCCGGGACAGGGTCGTGGCTACACCTTC
once	15	TRBV3-1/TRBV3-2	-	TRBJ1-5	CASSRGGNSNQPQHF	TGTGCCAGCAGCCGGGGGGGGAATAGCAATCAGCCCCAGCATTTT
once	15	TRBV9	-	TRBJ1-6	CASSYGAGDNSPLHF	TGTGCCAGCAGTTACGGCGCAGGCGATAATTCACCCCTCCACTTT
-	14	TRBV10-3	-	TRBJ1-2	CAISEEGFNYGYTF	TGTGCCATCAGTGAGGAAGGATTTAACTATGGCTACACCTTC
-	13	TRBV7-2	-	TRBJ1-1	CASSLFSNTEAFF	TGTGCCAGCAGCTTATTCTCCAACACTGAAGCTTTCTTT
-	15	TRBV6-5	-	TRBJ1-3	CASTVGPPSGNTIYF	TGTGCCAGCACAGTTGGGCCTCCATCTGGAAACACCATATATTTT
-	16	TRBV19	TRBD1	TRBJ1-5	CASSIGDRGRDQPQHF	TGTGCCAGTAGTATAGGGGACAGGGGAAGGGATCAGCCCCAGCATTTT
-	16	TRBV7-2	TRBD2	TRBJ2-5	CASSLLAGGPGETQYF	TGTGCCAGCAGCTTATTAGCGGGAGGGCCGGGGGAGACCCAGTACTTC
-	16	TRBV7-6	TRBD2	TRBJ2-3	CASSLVQREKTDTQYF	TGTGCCAGCAGCTTAGTTCAGCGGGAGAAGACAGATACGCAGTATTTT
once	13	TRBV7-2	-	TRBJ1-5	CASSSGGNQPQHF	TGTGCCAGCAGCTCGGGTGGAAATCAGCCCCAGCATTTT
-	12	TRBV3-1/TRBV3-2	-	TRBJ1-4	CASSQGGTKLFF	TGTGCCAGCAGCCAAGGCGGGACAAAACTGTTTTTT
-	11	TRBV28	-	TRBJ2-3	CASRSRHTQYF	TGTGCCAGCAGGTCGCGACACACGCAGTATTTT
-	15	TRBV6-5	TRBD1	TRBJ2-7	CASGDRGIMFHEQYF	TGTGCCAGCGGAGACAGGGGGATCATGTTCCACGAGCAGTACTTC
-	15	TRBV27	-	TRBJ1-4	CASSLSKGGVEKLFF	TGTGCCAGCAGTTTATCGAAGGGGGGGGTAGAAAAACTGTTTTTT
-	13	TRBV7-8	-	TRBJ1-2	CASSPSGSYGYTF	TGTGCCAGCAGCCCCTCAGGGAGCTATGGCTACACCTTC
-	11	TRBV20-1	-	TRBJ1-2	CSAREGSGYTF	TGCAGTGCTAGAGAGGGGAGTGGCTACACCTTC
-	17	TRBV21-1	-	TRBJ2-7	CASSLLNLDSPLGEQYF	TGTGCCAGCAGCCTATTAAATCTCGACAGCCCTCTCGGCGAGCAGTACTTC
-	15	TRBV19	TRBD1	TRBJ2-7	CASSMGGQGTYEQYF	TGTGCCAGTAGTATGGGAGGACAGGGAACCTACGAGCAGTACTTC
-	20	TRBV9	TRBD2	TRBJ2-1	CASSPPPRGLAGKYYNEQFF	TGTGCCAGCAGCCCACCACCCAGGGGACTAGCGGGAAAGTACTACAATGAGCAGTTCTTC
few	11	TRBV6-5	-	TRBJ1-1	CASRKNTEAFF	TGTGCCAGCAGGAAGAACACTGAAGCTTTCTTT
-	16	TRBV24-1	TRBD1	TRBJ2-2	CATSDQTGRNTGELFF	TGTGCCACCAGTGACCAGACAGGGAGGAACACCGGGGAGCTGTTTTTT
-	13	TRBV7-2	-	TRBJ2-4	CASSPLSKNIQYF	TGTGCCAGCAGCCCCCTTTCCAAAAACATTCAGTACTTC